A selection of T cell receptor beta chains follows, all from one sample in a study of radiation and T cells in renal cell carcinoma. Assay used: immunoSEQ multiplex PCR; TCRdb lists only in-frame clones, some missing. Among fewer than 55,000 clones listed, approximately 80% were seen once. The specimen was blood, collected from a patient whose treatment included radiotherapy and nephrectomy. Every receptor here comes from a woman in her 70s with renal cell carcinoma. The CDR3 runs from the conserved cysteine through the conserved F or W. D genes are given only for firm matches. Expanded clones are given a class, and other clones once, few, many or no size at all.

abundance	d_gene	v_gene	j_gene	CDR3nt	CDR3aa
.	.	TRBV7-9	TRBJ2-7	TGTGCCAGCAGCCTAGGGGGAAGTGCCTACGAGCAGTACTTC	CASSLGGSAYEQYF
.	TRBD1	TRBV7-9	TRBJ2-5	TGTGCCAGCAGCCCGGACAGGAGGAAAGAGACCCAGTACTTC	CASSPDRRKETQYF
.	.	TRBV7-2	TRBJ2-7	TGTGCCAGCAGCTTAGGAATGGCAGCCTACGAGCAGTACTTC	CASSLGMAAYEQYF
.	TRBD2	TRBV5-6	TRBJ2-7	TGTGCCAGCAGCGAAGCGGGGGGTCCGCATTACGAGCAGTACTTC	CASSEAGGPHYEQYF
.	TRBD2	TRBV2	TRBJ2-2	TGTGCCAGCAGTGAACGGCCTAGCGGGGGGCTTAACACCGGGGAGCTGTTTTTT	CASSERPSGGLNTGELFF
.	.	TRBV7-9	TRBJ2-7	TGTGCCAGCAGCTTAGTTTCCTACGAGCAGTACTTC	CASSLVSYEQYF
.	TRBD1	TRBV4-1	TRBJ1-2	TGCGCCAGCAGCCACCTGGGACAGCTGCTATCCTATGGCTACACCTTC	CASSHLGQLLSYGYTF
.	.	TRBV5-4	TRBJ1-6	TGTGCCAGCAGCCTAGACAGCCGTAATTCACCCCTCCACTTT	CASSLDSRNSPLHF
.	.	TRBV29-1	TRBJ2-3	TGCAGCGTTGAGCCCCCCAGCGGCTGGGGGGGCACAGATACGCAGTATTTT	CSVEPPSGWGGTDTQYF
.	.	TRBV30	TRBJ2-5	TGTGCCTGGAGAAAAAGGGGGGAGACCCAGTACTTC	CAWRKRGETQYF
few	.	TRBV19	TRBJ2-3	TGTGCCACCAGTCCCCTGACAAGCACAGATACGCAGTATTTT	CATSPLTSTDTQYF
.	.	TRBV30	TRBJ1-2	TGTGCCTGGAGCCTCCGCTATGGCTACACCTTC	CAWSLRYGYTF
once	.	TRBV6-1	TRBJ1-2	TGTGCCAGCAGTGGGGGAGACAGGTCCCTCTATGGCTACACCTTC	CASSGGDRSLYGYTF
.	.	TRBV5-4	TRBJ2-5	TGTGCCAGCAGCTGGGGTAGCCGGGGGGCCGGAGAGACCCAGTACTTC	CASSWGSRGAGETQYF
.	.	TRBV6-6	TRBJ1-1	TGTGCCAGCAACCAGAACACTGAAGCTTTCTTT	CASNQNTEAFF
.	.	TRBV5-6	TRBJ2-7	TGTGCCAGCAGCCTAGACGGCTACGAGCAGTACTTC	CASSLDGYEQYF
.	.	TRBV7-8	TRBJ1-2	TGTGCCAGCAGCTTAGGGTCAGGAGCTAACTATGGCTACACCTTC	CASSLGSGANYGYTF
.	.	TRBV6-5	TRBJ1-6	TGTGCCAGCAGACCCGGGACACCATATTCACCCCTCCACTTT	CASRPGTPYSPLHF
medium-sized	.	TRBV6-5	TRBJ1-2	TGTGCCAGCAGTCCACAGGGAGATGGCTACACCTTC	CASSPQGDGYTF
few	TRBD2	TRBV2	TRBJ2-3	TGTGCCAGCAGAAGGCTAGCGGGGAGGGCCCCAGATACGCAGTATTTT	CASRRLAGRAPDTQYF
.	TRBD2	TRBV15	TRBJ2-7	TGTGCCACCAGCAGAGCGACGGGACTAGCGGGGTACGAGCAGTACTTC	CATSRATGLAGYEQYF
.	.	TRBV9	TRBJ1-1	TGTGCCAGCAGCGTAGAAAGTTCTGCTGAAGCTTTCTTT	CASSVESSAEAFF
.	TRBD1	TRBV9	TRBJ2-3	TGTGCCAGCAGCGGCGGACTTACAGGGGTGGGCACAGATACGCAGTATTTT	CASSGGLTGVGTDTQYF
.	TRBD1	TRBV29-1	TRBJ1-2	TGCAGCGTACAGGGGGACTATGGCTACACCTTC	CSVQGDYGYTF
.	.	TRBV6-1	TRBJ1-3	TGTGCCAGCAGGGGGGAATGGGGAAACACCATATATTTT	CASRGEWGNTIYF
.	.	TRBV5-1	TRBJ1-4	TGCGCCAGCAGGCCAGGGACCGCTACTAATGAAAAACTGTTTTTT	CASRPGTATNEKLFF
.	.	TRBV5-1	TRBJ2-7	TGCGCCAGCAGCGGCACGGGGACTGGGAACGAGCAGTACTTC	CASSGTGTGNEQYF